This T cell receptor beta chain was captured by sequencing in a study of cytomegalovirus exposure and HLA in healthy donors (dated by TCRdb to about 2017). Regarding the complete study: An earlier analysis of some 600 of the donors reported roughly 300 Gb of sequence data and around 120 million unique TCR beta sequences obtained from around 190 million T cells. An early release covering roughly 600 HLA-typed donors comprised about 300 gigabases of sequencing data and around 80 million unique TCR sequences. The genetic ancestry cluster associated with self-reported Caucasian donors included 81% of the roughly 390 genotyped donors. The aim of the study was to test whether cataloging public T cell receptors could identify signatures of past pathogen exposure. Using immunosequencing, the study profiled T cell repertoires from 500 to 800 subjects and related those repertoires to cytomegalovirus serostatus. Besides the first cohort of roughly 700 subjects, a separate validation cohort made up of 120 or so different subjects was used. To predict cytomegalovirus infection status, the study combined high-throughput TCR immunosequencing, statistical association of individual TCRs with disease status, and machine learning. A later analysis re-analyzed previously published TCR beta repertoires from 550 to 700 donors and added high-resolution HLA genotyping to study TCR occurrence patterns. Rather than using new phenotypic data, the later analysis identified candidate immune exposures from TCR beta sequences and from how often those sequences occurred across donors. To decide whether each TCR beta V gene segment behaved as functional or pseudogenic, an earlier analysis of nearly 600 of the donors relied on high-throughput TCR beta sequencing. Donor age, sex, ethnicity and CMV serostatus were collected together with the repertoire data. A later genetic analysis took genome-wide SNP genotypes for 398 of the 666 donors and used that subset as a discovery cohort. Every discovery cohort repertoire had been produced on one sequencing platform. Class I and class II HLA loci were covered by the typing at four-digit resolution. Typing coverage differed by locus: A, B, C, DRB1 and DQB1 were typed in about 620-630 donors, DQA1 in about 550, DPA1 in over 600, and DPB1 in just under 490. Roughly 5 DR-DQ haplotypes were handled as single units for association and clustering, since linkage in the cohort was strong. Among about 370 genotyped donors of the cohort, an average of roughly 230,000 unique TCR beta nucleotide sequences was sequenced per donor, of which 15% to 20% were non-productive.

Comments on this clone: This receptor's antigen is unknown. No base qualities exist here, and no much larger clone lies one base off it.

In total, just over 650 healthy bone marrow donors made up the cohort. All cohort members were sampled while nominally healthy, although unrecorded immune exposures were likely present. The donor was CMV seronegative and belonged to the group of several hundred seronegative cohort members. Every donor gave a peripheral blood sample, and the peripheral blood mononuclear cells from that sample were used for TCR beta sequencing. Genomic DNA was extracted from the blood cell samples with the Qiagen DNeasy Blood Extraction Kit. Libraries came from the immunoSEQ multiplex PCR assay. The multiplex PCR relied on a mix of 60 forward primers for TCR Vbeta segments and 13 reverse primers for TCR Jbeta segments. A multiplex PCR assay on genomic DNA amplified the CDR3 region of rearranged TCR beta genes. On the Illumina HiSeq System, the amplified TCR beta libraries were sequenced as 87-base-pair reads. As for how the authors treated the data: A later analysis counted about 76 million unique TCR beta chains across the 640 or so repertoires, and roughly 11 million of these chains were shared by at least two donors. Raw reads were error-corrected and collapsed into unique sequences by a nearest-neighbor algorithm in which closely related sequences were merged to remove PCR and sequencing errors. V, D and J gene segments were assigned by aligning CDR3 sequences to IMGT reference sequences. For a sequence to be retained, at least a six-nucleotide match to both a V gene segment and a J gene segment was required. A rearrangement counted as productive if the CDR3 had no stop codons and remained in frame with V and J, and every other rearrangement counted as non-productive. CDR3 was defined according to IMGT convention as the region running from the second conserved V-encoded cysteine to the conserved J-encoded phenylalanine. Sequences without an unambiguous match to a single V gene segment were excluded from the earlier analysis of about 600 of the donors. An earlier analysis of approximately 590 of the donors called V segments functional above 56.7% productive rearrangements and segregating when the between-donor standard deviation exceeded 5%. To diagnose cytomegalovirus status from the catalog of TCR beta chain sequences, a statistical classification framework was built. V and J gene assignment, in a later analysis, came from comparing TCR nucleotide sequences with IMGT/GENE-DB human TR gene sequences. The TCRdist pipeline was used in a later analysis to assign CDR3 sequences and most-parsimonious VDJ recombination scenarios. A later analysis defined each TCR beta chain by its CDR3 amino acid sequence plus V-gene family, and excluded reads lacking a unique V-gene family. In a later analysis, 500 to 650 highly shared, low-generation-probability nucleotide sequences were removed to address suspected cross-contamination and a sequencing artifact. In a later analysis, a clonal expansion index was calculated for each public chain from normalized within-repertoire ranks of inferred template counts. In a later analysis, generation probabilities were computed using a VDJ recombination model fitted to out-of-frame rearrangements, and the results were checked against IGoR. A later analysis scored TCR-TCR, TCR-HLA and TCR-CMV co-occurrence with hypergeometric tests, applying a repertoire-size bias correction to TCR pairs. A later analysis estimated false discovery rates by permuting HLA or CMV assignments 20 times. In a later analysis, co-occurring TCRs were grouped using DBSCAN, with TCRdist sequence similarity added in when clustering inside HLA-allele-positive subsets. Co-occurrence clustering excluded repertoires with fewer than 30,000 or more than 120,000 public chains, plus five with anomalous nucleotide sharing. TCRdb mirrors the immuneACCESS table, restricted to in-frame sequences. Some clones are absent from its copies; in checked studies, under half trace to an unresolved V gene, and the reason for the others is unknown. The DNA was the basis for D and trimming; V, J and clone size are from that table. The sample table shows some 110,000 clones, and about 60% are seen once. Jointly, the top ten make up around 2.2% of the sample.

CDR1 LNHDA and CDR2 SQIVND were looked up in the germline V gene (reference sequence). Trimming accounts for 5 bases at V and 9 bases at J, while the number of junction bases matched to no gene is 4. Measured from the cysteine to the phenylalanine, the CDR3 is 14 residues long. CDR3 DNA only is kept here, 42 bases in frame from base 1. What the work shows at the level of the full study, not this receptor alone: CMV serostatus was the only immune exposure information available for the cohort. A further reported finding was that TCR beta sequences accurately predicted the HLA-A and HLA-B alleles for most subjects in the first cohort. This cohort had only TCR beta chains sequenced, and the lack of alpha or paired-chain data limited which features could be detected. V-gene and J-gene trimming of TCR beta chains was associated with a missense DCLRE1C variant in a later genetic analysis, and the association was replicated in an independent cohort. In a later analysis, most CMV-associated TCR beta chains were found to appear HLA-restricted, with HLA associations seemingly driven largely by CMV exposure. According to a later analysis, TCR association rates differed among HLA loci, with DRB1 alleles showing the most associated TCRs and HLA-C alleles showing the fewest. According to the authors, the approach could potentially be generalized to other disease states and immunological phenotypes. The study listed 150 to 200 TCR beta chains as associated with cytomegalovirus. Correlated functional status among segregating V segments might be attributable to linkage disequilibrium, but an unknown experimental factor could not be ruled out. The classifier was reported to diagnose cytomegalovirus status with high specificity and sensitivity in both the original cohort and the validation cohort. The presence/absence analyses assumed that sequencing depth was roughly uniform across donors, and that assumption may not be true. A later analysis associated about 18,000 TCR beta sequences with specific HLA alleles at a false discovery rate of 0.05. A later genetic analysis reported fewer N-insertions in productive TCRs among donors in an Asian-associated ancestry cluster than the roughly 700-donor mean. According to a later analysis, parvovirus B19, influenza, CMV and Epstein-Barr virus appeared linked to several top co-occurrence clusters. Because counts were too low, seventeen rarely observed V segments, including chromosome 9 orphons, were excluded from the earlier analysis of roughly 580 of the donors. Across donors, most TCR sequences were observed very rarely, whereas some public TCRs were present in many individuals. In vitro tests confirmed that a few of the cytomegalovirus-associated TCR beta chains recognize cytomegalovirus antigens. Some IMGT-functional V segments, including TRBV6-2 and TRBV6-3, could not be told apart with the 87-base-pair reads, so those segments were excluded. In an earlier analysis of a few hundred of the donors, most TCR beta V segments were observed in productive rearrangements about 87% or about 30% of the time, broadly matching IMGT annotations. The sequencing pipeline was judged likely to have produced a cluster of highly shared sequence variants as a technical artifact. Assigning TCR associations to individual alleles was difficult when HLA alleles, especially DR and DQ, strongly co-occurred. In a later analysis, HLA-associated TCR beta chains showed more clonal expansion and lower generation probabilities than non-associated chains that were equally common. HLA typing was unavailable for some donors at each locus, so association tests used only the typed subset.

The sequence came from a woman in her twenties or thirties in good health and CMV-seronegative. Recombination linked TRBV19 to TRBJ1-6, and TRBD1 aligns with 10 junction nucleotides. Sequencing used PBMCs. For the CDR3, the sequence is CASSPDRGGSPLHF. The nucleotide sequence is TGTGCCAGTAGTCCGGACAGGGGGGGTTCACCCCTCCACTTT. The variable domain in full, with residues beyond the CDR3 obtained from the reference TRBV19 and TRBJ1-6 genes, is DGGITQSPKYLFRKEGQNVTLSCEQNLNHDAMYWYRQDPGQGLRLIYYSQIVNDFQKGDIAEGYSVSREKKESFPLTVTSAQKNPTAFYLCASSPDRGGSPLHFGNGTRLTVT.